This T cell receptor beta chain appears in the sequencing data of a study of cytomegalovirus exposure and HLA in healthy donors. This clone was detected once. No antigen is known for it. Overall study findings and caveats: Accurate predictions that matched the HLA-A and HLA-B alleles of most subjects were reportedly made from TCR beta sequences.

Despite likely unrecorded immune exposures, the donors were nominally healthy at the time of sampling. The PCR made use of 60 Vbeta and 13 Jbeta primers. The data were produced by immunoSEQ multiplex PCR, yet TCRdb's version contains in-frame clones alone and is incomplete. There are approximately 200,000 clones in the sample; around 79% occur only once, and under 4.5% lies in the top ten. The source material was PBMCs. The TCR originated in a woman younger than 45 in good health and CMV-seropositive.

The CDR3 sequence is CSVIGGTTGYEQYF. The CDR3 DNA reads TGCAGCGTTATTGGAGGCACGACGGGTTACGAGCAGTACTTC. The V gene is TRBV29-1, the J gene TRBJ2-7; a possible D gene is TRBD2 (5 bases). With 5 bases removed from V and 4 bases from J, the gap between germline ends came to 18 bases. This CDR3 comprises 14 residues. Germline loops: CDR1 SQVTM, CDR2 ANQGSEA.